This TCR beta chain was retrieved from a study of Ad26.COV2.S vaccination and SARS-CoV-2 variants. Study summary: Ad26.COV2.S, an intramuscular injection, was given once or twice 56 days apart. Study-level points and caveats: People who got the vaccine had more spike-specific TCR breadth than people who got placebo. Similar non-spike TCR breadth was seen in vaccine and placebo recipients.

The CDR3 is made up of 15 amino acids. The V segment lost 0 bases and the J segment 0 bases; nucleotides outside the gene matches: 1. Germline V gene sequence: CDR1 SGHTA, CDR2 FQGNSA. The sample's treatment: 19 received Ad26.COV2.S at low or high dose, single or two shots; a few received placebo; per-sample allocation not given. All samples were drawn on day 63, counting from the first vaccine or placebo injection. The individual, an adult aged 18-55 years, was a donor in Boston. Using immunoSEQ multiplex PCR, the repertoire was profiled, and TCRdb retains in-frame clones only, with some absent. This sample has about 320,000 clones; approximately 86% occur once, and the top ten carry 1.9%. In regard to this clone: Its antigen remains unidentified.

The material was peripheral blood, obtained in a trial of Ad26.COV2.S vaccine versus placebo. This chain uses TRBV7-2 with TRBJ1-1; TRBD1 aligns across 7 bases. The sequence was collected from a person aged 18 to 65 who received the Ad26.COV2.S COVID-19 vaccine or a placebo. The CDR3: CASSLAGQMNTEAFF. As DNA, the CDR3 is TGTGCCAGCAGCTTAGCGGGACAGATGAACACTGAAGCTTTCTTT. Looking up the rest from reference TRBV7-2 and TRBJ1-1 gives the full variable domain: GAGVSQSPSNKVTEKGKDVELRCDPISGHTALYWYRQSLGQGLEFLIYFQGNSAPDKSGLPSDRFSAERTGGSVSTLTIQRTQQEDSAVYLCASSLAGQMNTEAFFGQGTRLTVV.